The 14 T cell receptor beta chains reported below all come from one sample, sequenced in a study of cytomegalovirus exposure and HLA in healthy donors. It was with 60 Vbeta and 13 Jbeta primers that the PCR ran. Assay: immunoSEQ multiplex PCR; the TCRdb copy retains only in-frame clones and omits some. The table records roughly 150,000 clones, roughly 85% of them present only once. The sequenced sample was PBMCs. These receptors all come from a boy aged 2 to 10 in good health and CMV-seronegative.

The chain recombines TRBV27 with TRBJ2-5, with a weak D call TRBD2 (7 bases). CDR1 and CDR2 from the germline V gene are MNHEY and SMNVEV (reference sequence). The CDR3 runs to 14 residues. The V end was cut by 5 bases, the J end by 5 bases, with 15 bases between. The CDR3 here is CASSAWGGVETQYF. The CDR3 DNA is TGTGCCAGCAGTGCGTGGGGGGGCGTGGAGACCCAGTACTTC.

The J gene is TRBJ2-6, the V gene TRBV9; the D is unclear. Germline V CDR1 and CDR2: SGDLS, YYNGEE. The V end was cut by 1 base, the J end by 4 bases, with 3 bases between. The CDR3 runs to 13 residues. The CDR3, as DNA: TGTGCCAGCAGCGTAAGCGGGGCCAACGTCCTGACTTTC. Translation: CASSVSGANVLTF.

The chain couples TRBV6-1 to TRBJ1-4; 8 bases agree with TRBD1. Trimming took 11 bases from V and 8 from J; bases not matched to a gene: 10. The CDR3 is made up of 13 amino acids. The germline V gene has CDR1 MNHNS and CDR2 SASEGT. Here the CDR3 DNA reads TGTGCCGTGTACCCCCAGGGGGCGGAAAAACTGTTTTTT. Translating gives CAVYPQGAEKLFF.

The table lists this clone with a few counts. The DNA of the CDR3 is TGTGCCAGCAGCGTCCTAGCGGGGGGTGGCGAGACCCAGTACTTC. Its translation: CASSVLAGGGETQYF. This chain connects TRBV7-8 to TRBJ2-5; 11 bases align to TRBD2. This CDR3 has 15 residues. Trimming removed 5 bases from V and 5 bases from J; junction bases left unmatched: 7. Germline lookup yields CDR1 SGHVS and CDR2 FQNEAQ.

The chain recombines TRBV5-4 with TRBJ2-2, with a possible D match to TRBD2 (6 bases). CDR1 is SGHNT and CDR2 is YYREEE in the germline V gene (reference sequence). V lost 0 bases and J 2 bases, leaving 8 bases between the germline ends. The length of the CDR3 is 15 residues. The CDR3 nucleotides read TGTGCCAGCAGCTTGGAGGGACTCAACACCGGGGAGCTGTTTTTT. It yields the protein CASSLEGLNTGELFF.

The gene calls are TRBV7-8 and TRBJ2-7, with D maybe TRBD1 (6 bases). The V end lost 4 bases, the J end lost 2 bases, and 9 bases lay between the germline ends. Germline V gene sequence: CDR1 SGHVS, CDR2 FQNEAQ. CDR3 length equals 13 residues. The CDR3, as DNA: TGTGCCAGCAGCTCGACAGGTCCCTACGAGCAGTACTTC. It is translated as CASSSTGPYEQYF.

The V gene is TRBV14, the J gene TRBJ1-6, with 9 bases aligning to TRBD1. The ends lost 4 bases at V and 7 bases at J; junction bases unmatched: 5. This CDR3 region has 15 residues. Per the germline V gene, CDR1 is SGHDN and CDR2 is FVKESK. CDR3 region: CASSLGTGQNSPLHF. The CDR3 DNA reads TGTGCCAGCAGCCTTGGGACAGGGCAAAATTCACCCCTCCACTTT.

The chain recombines TRBV30 with TRBJ2-1; D uncertain. CDR3 length: 10 residues. The V gene lost 7 bases and the J gene lost 5 bases, with 6 bases spanning the gap. CDR1 is GTSNPN, CDR2 SVGIG, per germline (reference sequence). CDR3 sequence reads: CASQNNEQFF. CDR3 nucleotides: TGTGCCTCCCAAAACAATGAGCAGTTCTTC.

The chain links TRBV28 to TRBJ1-5; 8 nucleotides match TRBD1. Germline CDR1 and CDR2: MDHEN and SYDVKM. V shed 5 bases, J shed 6 bases, and the junction held 3 bases outside the gene matches. The CDR3 is made up of 13 amino acids. The CDR3 DNA is TGTGCCAGCAGTGCGGACAGGGCTCAGCCCCAGCATTTT. Translation: CASSADRAQPQHF.

Only a few counts were recorded for this clone. CDR3: CATSRAVREGHSGELFF. In DNA, the CDR3 is TGTGCCACCAGCAGAGCAGTCCGGGAGGGCCATTCCGGGGAGCTGTTTTTT. V and J are TRBV15 and TRBJ2-2; TRBD2 matches 8 bases. The ends lost 1 base at V and 6 bases at J; junction bases unmatched: 10. The CDR3 covers 17 residues. CDR1 is LNHNV, CDR2 YYDKDF, per germline (reference sequence).

The chain recombines TRBV6-1 with TRBJ2-5, with D perhaps matching TRBD1 (5 bases). The CDR3 has 15 amino acids. Germline values: CDR1 MNHNS, CDR2 SASEGT. Trimming shortened V by 0 bases and J by 5 bases, and 13 bases separated the two germline ends. The CDR3 sequence is CASSEALGKGETQYF. CDR3 bases: TGTGCCAGCAGTGAAGCGTTAGGGAAGGGGGAGACCCAGTACTTC.

This clone is a singleton in its sample. This rearrangement joins TRBV5-1 to TRBJ2-5; D is perhaps TRBD1 (6 bases). This CDR3 is built from 12 residues. Germline V CDR1 and CDR2: SGHRS, YFSETQ. Trimming removed 1 base at V and 9 bases at J, with 10 bases between. CDR3 residues: CASSLTGLAQYF. CDR3 bases: TGCGCCAGCAGCTTGACAGGGTTGGCCCAGTACTTC.

This rearrangement joins TRBV30 to TRBJ1-1, with D maybe TRBD1 (5 bases). Trimming removed 0 bases at V and 5 bases at J, with 10 bases between. Germline V CDR1 and CDR2: GTSNPN, SVGIG (reference sequence). This CDR3 region has 13 residues. The CDR3 DNA follows: TGTGCCTGGAGTGTAGGAGGGGATACTGAAGCTTTCTTT. Translating it yields CAWSVGGDTEAFF.

The J gene is TRBJ1-2, the V gene TRBV29-1, with D possibly TRBD1 on 6 matching bases. Trimming removed 4 bases at V and 4 bases at J, with 10 bases between. Germline values: CDR1 SQVTM, CDR2 ANQGSEA. The CDR3 contains 12 residues. The CDR3 reads CSVGEGGYGYTF. The CDR3 DNA reads as TGCAGCGTTGGGGAAGGGGGCTATGGCTACACCTTC.